A single sample is the source of the 25 T cell receptor beta chains below, sequenced in a study of blood T cell repertoires in COVID-19 (dated by TCRdb to between 2020 and 2021). The receptor library was made with the immunoSEQ multiplex PCR assay. TCRdb re-hosts the immuneACCESS table, in-frame sequences only. Its copies lack some clones; in the studies checked, an unresolved V gene accounts for under half of them, and the cause for the rest is not known. This sample holds about 39,000 clones; around 85% were observed only once. Together, the top ten hold roughly 4.5% of the sample. Sequenced sample: peripheral blood. These receptors came from a man aged 55 to 70 with acute or convalescent COVID-19.

The J gene is TRBJ1-2, the V gene TRBV19, with a weak D call TRBD1 (6 bases). Germline lookup yields CDR1 LNHDA and CDR2 SQIVND (reference sequence). The CDR3 consists of 17 residues. The V gene lost 5 bases and the J gene lost 7 bases, with 26 bases spanning the gap. Here the CDR3 reads CASSSGIRMTGTIGYTF. The DNA for the CDR3 is TGTGCCAGTAGTTCGGGTATAAGAATGACAGGAACTATTGGCTACACCTTC.

This clone came up a few times. The chain carries TRBV4-3 and TRBJ1-1, with D maybe TRBD1 (6 bases). Trimming cost V 0 bases and J 4 bases, with 12 bases left between them. The CDR3 has 15 residues. Germline V gene data show CDR1 as LGHNA and CDR2 as YSLEER. This CDR3 is CASSQDWGPGTEAFF. CDR3 nucleotides: TGCGCCAGCAGCCAAGATTGGGGGCCAGGCACTGAAGCTTTCTTT.

The chain couples TRBV30 to TRBJ2-4; 8 nucleotides line up with TRBD2. This CDR3 has 15 amino acids. CDR1 is GTSNPN and CDR2 is SVGIG in the germline V gene (reference sequence). J lost 3 bases, V lost 1 base, and 5 bases had no gene match. CDR3 sequence reads: CAWSGTSFSKNIQYF. CDR3 nucleotide sequence: TGTGCCTGGAGTGGGACTAGCTTTAGCAAAAACATTCAGTACTTC. Combining the CDR3 with reference TRBV30 and TRBJ2-4 gives the whole variable domain SQTIHQWPATLVQPVGSPLSLECTVEGTSNPNLYWYRQAAGRGLQLLFYSVGIGQISSEVPQNLSASRPQDRQFILSSKKLLLSDSGFYLCAWSGTSFSKNIQYFGAGTRLSVL.

The chain carries TRBV27 and TRBJ2-2; D possibly corresponds to TRBD2 (5 bases). CDR1 MNHEY and CDR2 SMNVEV come from the germline V gene (reference sequence). The CDR3 spans 16 residues. Trimming pared 1 base from V and 6 bases from J, leaving 15 bases between. In DNA form, the CDR3 reads TGTGCCAGCAGTTTATTGCGGGCTCAGCTCCCCGGGGAGCTGTTTTTT. Amino acid sequence: CASSLLRAQLPGELFF.

The V and J genes are TRBV19 and TRBJ1-1, with 7 bases that match TRBD1. V lost 6 bases and J lost 6; bases outside the gene matches: 10. Germline CDR1 and CDR2: LNHDA and SQIVND (reference sequence). The CDR3 is 14 amino acids. In nucleotides, the CDR3 is TGTGCCAGTAGAACCGACAGGGCTACGGCTGAAGCTTTCTTT. Translation: CASRTDRATAEAFF.

The V call is TRBV2, the J call TRBJ2-7; D may be TRBD2 (5 bases). This CDR3 contains 15 residues. The V end lost 3 bases, the J end lost 0 bases, and 12 bases lay between the germline ends. CDR1 and CDR2 from the germline V gene are SNHLY and FYNNEI. CDR3 protein: CASSDNGEFSYEQYF. The DNA for the CDR3 is TGTGCCAGCAGTGATAATGGGGAGTTCTCCTACGAGCAGTACTTC.

The chain links TRBV3-1 (or the pseudogene TRBV3-2) to TRBJ2-2; 7 positions match TRBD1. V dropped 4 bases and J dropped 4; count of bases not matched to a gene: 6. The CDR3 is 15 residues long. CDR1 and CDR2 (germline): LGHDT, YNNKEL (reference sequence). CDR3 region: CASSLRDRRTGELFF. The DNA for the CDR3 is TGTGCCAGCAGCCTCCGGGACAGACGCACCGGGGAGCTGTTTTTT.

The rearrangement uses TRBV7-2 and TRBJ2-7; D perhaps matches TRBD1 (6 bases). V was clipped by 4 bases and J by 3 bases, with 16 bases between them. CDR1 and CDR2 (germline): SGHTA, FQGNSA. The CDR3 is 15 residues long. CDR3 loop: CASSSGQITSYEQYF. In DNA, the CDR3 is TGTGCCAGCAGCTCAGGACAGATAACCAGCTACGAGCAGTACTTC.

The chain couples TRBV5-1 to TRBJ2-2, with D unclear. The V end was cut by 0 bases, the J end by 0 bases, with 6 bases between. CDR3 length: 15 amino acids. Per the germline V gene, CDR1 is SGHRS and CDR2 is YFSETQ. CDR3: CASSLGSTNTGELFF. The CDR3, as DNA: TGCGCCAGCAGCTTGGGTTCCACGAACACCGGGGAGCTGTTTTTT.

The gene calls are TRBV7-2 and TRBJ1-2, with no clear D. Germline values: CDR1 SGHTA, CDR2 FQGNSA. This CDR3 is built from 14 residues. V was clipped by 2 bases and J by 2 bases, with 9 bases between them. CDR3 region: CASSLLSQNYGYTF. CDR3 DNA: TGTGCCAGCAGCTTATTATCCCAGAACTATGGCTACACCTTC. Together with reference TRBV7-2 and TRBJ1-2, the CDR3 gives the full variable domain: GAGVSQSPSNKVTEKGKDVELRCDPISGHTALYWYRQSLGQGLEFLIYFQGNSAPDKSGLPSDRFSAERTGGSVSTLTIQRTQQEDSAVYLCASSLLSQNYGYTFGSGTRLTVV.

V gene TRBV5-1 combines with J gene TRBJ2-7, with TRBD1 matching 7 bases. Trimming cost V 4 bases and J 2 bases; bases outside gene matches: 9. The CDR3 sequence is 15 residues long. Germline V gene sequence: CDR1 SGHRS, CDR2 YFSETQ. As DNA, the CDR3 is TGCGCCAGCAGCCCTACCGGGACAGCGCCCTACGAGCAGTACTTC. Translated: CASSPTGTAPYEQYF.

The chain carries TRBV27 and TRBJ2-1, with D maybe TRBD2 (5 bases). The germline gives CDR1 MNHEY, CDR2 SMNVEV (reference sequence). The CDR3 spans 18 residues. The V end was cut by 5 bases, the J end by 0 bases, with 20 bases between. CDR3 in amino acids: CASSPFMGATSSYNEQFF. CDR3 in DNA: TGTGCCAGCAGTCCCTTCATGGGAGCGACAAGCTCCTACAATGAGCAGTTCTTC.

V and J are TRBV29-1 and TRBJ1-2; TRBD1 matches at 11 bases. The CDR3 spans 14 residues. After removal of 6 bases from V and 4 bases from J, the junction contained 7 bases not matched to a gene. The germline gives CDR1 SQVTM, CDR2 ANQGSEA. The chain's CDR3 is CSVGTGGTGYGYTF. The CDR3 bases are TGCAGCGTCGGGACAGGGGGAACGGGCTATGGCTACACCTTC.

V usage is TRBV6-2 or TRBV6-3 and J usage is TRBJ1-5; no definite D call. This CDR3 spans 12 amino acids. V lost 6 bases to trimming and J lost 4 bases, with 7 bases between them. CDR1 and CDR2 from the germline V gene are MNHEY and SVGEGT. The CDR3 DNA is TGTGCCAGCAGCTCCCTAAATCAGCCCCAGCATTTT. This translates into CASSSLNQPQHF.

The chain combines TRBV2 with TRBJ1-6; D is perhaps TRBD1 (5 bases). Deletions cut 7 bases from V and 12 bases from J, with 16 bases between. The CDR3 runs to 13 residues. Germline V gene lookup returns CDR1 SNHLY and CDR2 FYNNEI. The DNA of the CDR3 is TGTGCCAGCAATGACTTAGAGACAGTACCCCTCCACTTT. It yields the protein CASNDLETVPLHF.

The chain is built from TRBV7-2 and TRBJ1-6; 11 bases map to TRBD1. Trimming took 1 base from V and 10 from J; bases not matched to a gene: 3. This CDR3 comprises 15 residues. Germline V gives CDR1 SGHTA, CDR2 FQGNSA. In DNA, the CDR3 is TGTGCCAGCAGCTTAGTTGGGACAGGGGGATCACCCCTCCACTTT. It specifies CASSLVGTGGSPLHF.

V is TRBV10-3 and J is TRBJ1-1, with D possibly being TRBD1 (6 bases). This CDR3 contains 14 residues. Per the germline V gene, CDR1 is ENHRY and CDR2 is SYGVKD. The germline V and J ends were trimmed by 6 bases and 5 bases, with 16 bases remaining between them. DNA of the CDR3: TGTGCCATCAGCCCCCACAGGGATGGGACTGAAGCTTTCTTT. Amino acids: CAISPHRDGTEAFF.

The chain is built from TRBV5-1 and TRBJ2-2; perhaps TRBD1 as D (6 bases). The CDR3 runs to 14 residues. Trimming took 6 bases from V and 7 from J, leaving 16 bases between them. Germline lookup yields CDR1 SGHRS and CDR2 YFSETQ. CDR3: CASTLQGSFGELFF. CDR3 nucleotides: TGCGCCAGCACCCTACAGGGTTCCTTCGGGGAGCTGTTTTTT.

This clone was detected only a few times. This chain joins TRBV4-2 and TRBJ2-2; 9 bases agree with TRBD2. Looked up from germline, CDR1 is LGHNA and CDR2 is YNFKEQ. Trimming removed 0 bases from V and 6 bases from J; junction bases left unmatched: 5. The CDR3 totals 16 residues. The DNA for the CDR3 is TGTGCCAGCAGCCAAGAGGCGGGAGGGTCCTCCGGGGAGCTGTTTTTT. This gives the protein CASSQEAGGSSGELFF.

This clone was observed a single time. This sequence joins TRBV6-6 and TRBJ1-6; weak D call: TRBD1 (5 bases). The V end was cut by 7 bases, the J end by 8 bases, with 18 bases between. The length of the CDR3 is 15 residues. Germline CDR1 is MNHNY and CDR2 is SVGAGI (reference sequence). CDR3 in DNA: TGTGCCAGCACCCTGACAGCTATAAGTTATTCACCCCTCCACTTT. Its translation is CASTLTAISYSPLHF.

A single count supports this clone. Here the CDR3 DNA reads TGTGCCAGCAGCCCCCGGTTCACTGAAGCTTTCTTT. Amino acids: CASSPRFTEAFF. The chain is built from TRBV14 and TRBJ1-1; no clear D. From germline, CDR1 is SGHDN and CDR2 FVKESK. The CDR3 consists of 12 residues. The V end was cut by 4 bases, the J end by 4 bases, with 7 bases between. The full variable domain, rest sourced from reference TRBV14 and TRBJ1-1, is EAGVTQFPSHSVIEKGQTVTLRCDPISGHDNLYWYRRVMGKEIKFLLHFVKESKQDESGMPNNRFLAERTGGTYSTLKVQPAELEDSGVYFCASSPRFTEAFFGQGTRLTVV.

The chain uses TRBV24-1 and TRBJ2-2; 10 positions agree with TRBD1. The CDR3 totals 16 residues. J gave up 5 bases and V 3 bases, and 5 bases lay outside the gene matches. CDR1 and CDR2 (germline): KGHDR, SFDVKD. In DNA form, the CDR3 reads TGTGCCACCAGTGATCCCGGGACAGGGGAAACCGGGGAGCTGTTTTTT. This codes for CATSDPGTGETGELFF.

V and J are TRBV7-9 and TRBJ2-1; TRBD2 matches at 10 bases. Germline CDR1 and CDR2: SEHNR and FQNEAQ (reference sequence). Losses at the gene ends were 4 bases for V and 6 bases for J; bases not matched to a gene: 6. This CDR3 comprises 15 residues. The CDR3 nucleotides read TGTGCCAGCAGCTCTGTACTAGCGGGGTCCAATGAGCAGTTCTTC. This sequence encodes CASSSVLAGSNEQFF.

The chain links TRBV7-9 to TRBJ1-1; 8 bases are a match to TRBD1. CDR1 SEHNR and CDR2 FQNEAQ come from the germline V gene (reference sequence). The CDR3 length is 12 residues. V shed 2 bases and J 10 bases; nucleotides not matched to a gene: 3. CDR3 coding DNA: TGTGCCAGCAGCTTATCCGGGACAGGAGCTTTCTTT. It codes for CASSLSGTGAFF. The whole variable domain, filled in from reference TRBV7-9 and TRBJ1-1, reads DTGVSQNPRHKITKRGQNVTFRCDPISEHNRLYWYRQTLGQGPEFLTYFQNEAQLEKSRLLSDRFSAERPKGSFSTLEIQRTEQGDSAMYLCASSLSGTGAFFGQGTRLTVV.

V and J are TRBV4-2 and TRBJ1-1; 7 bases are shared with TRBD1. Trimming at V came to 0 bases and at J to 1 base, leaving 5 bases not matched to a gene. Germline CDR1 LGHNA, CDR2 YNFKEQ. CDR3 length equals 16 residues. The CDR3 nucleotides read TGTGCCAGCAGCCAAGAATCGGGACAGTCGAACACTGAAGCTTTCTTT. Protein: CASSQESGQSNTEAFF.